What follows are 11 T cell receptor beta chains derived from one specimen sequenced in a study of CD8 T cells in Susac syndrome. Random-hexamer reverse transcription was applied to about 0.5 to 1 ug RNA. A single record per CDR3 protein comes from TCRdb applying MiXCR to the immunoSEQ multiplex PCR reads. The table has about 280,000 distinct CDR3 sequences, 70% to 90% seen once. The source material was CD8+ T cells from PBMCs. These receptors were taken from a human donor with multiple sclerosis.

The chain joins TRBV28 to TRBJ2-7, with D possibly being TRBD2 (5 bases). Germline V gives CDR1 MDHEN, CDR2 SYDVKM. The CDR3 loop spans 14 amino acids. V was trimmed by 3 bases and J by 4 bases, leaving 13 bases between them. The CDR3 protein is CASSLVLAGYEQYF. The CDR3 nucleotides are TGTGCCAGCAGTTTGGTGCTAGCCGGTTACGAGCAGTACTTC. Using reference TRBV28 and TRBJ2-7 for the parts outside the CDR3, the full variable domain is DVKVTQSSRYLVKRTGEKVFLECVQDMDHENMFWYRQDPGLGLRLIYFSYDVKMKEKGDIPEGYSVSREKKERFSLILESASTNQTSMYLCASSLVLAGYEQYFGPGTRLTVT.

The CDR3 sequence is CASRARTDTQYF. The CDR3 bases are TGTGCCAGCAGGGCCCGCACAGATACGCAGTATTTT. The V and J genes are TRBV6-1 and TRBJ2-3, with D unresolved. The CDR3 totals 12 residues. Trimming took off 6 bases at V and 1 base at J, with 5 bases between the two ends. Germline V lookup: CDR1 MNHNS, CDR2 SASEGT.

V usage is TRBV4-2 and J usage is TRBJ2-3; D is possibly TRBD2 (5 bases). The V gene's germline CDR1 is LGHNA and CDR2 YNFKEQ. V was pared by 1 base and J by 4 bases, with 12 bases between. The CDR3 runs to 15 residues. The CDR3 DNA follows: TGTGCCAGCAGCCAAGTTTTCCAGGAGGCAGATACGCAGTATTTT. Its translation: CASSQVFQEADTQYF.

This clonotype was seen a few times. V usage is TRBV27 and J usage is TRBJ1-5; no firm D call. V was trimmed by 0 bases and J by 0 bases, leaving 6 bases between them. From germline, CDR1 is MNHEY and CDR2 SMNVEV (reference sequence). This CDR3 has 15 residues. CDR3 DNA sequence: TGTGCCAGCAGTTTATCCAGTTATAGCAATCAGCCCCAGCATTTT. This codes for CASSLSSYSNQPQHF.

V usage is TRBV6-1 and J usage is TRBJ1-1; 8 bases map to TRBD1. This CDR3 has 12 residues. V shed 7 bases, J shed 9 bases, and the junction held 7 bases outside the gene matches. Germline CDR1 reads MNHNS; CDR2 reads SASEGT. This CDR3 reads CASISDRDQAFF. In nucleotides, the CDR3 is TGTGCCAGCATCTCGGACAGGGATCAAGCTTTCTTT.

The chain uses TRBV9 and TRBJ2-1; D is perhaps TRBD2 (6 bases). Germline CDR1 and CDR2: SGDLS and YYNGEE. V was trimmed by 2 bases and J by 10 bases, leaving 28 bases between them. The CDR3 has 18 amino acids. CDR3 DNA: TGTGCCAGCAGCGTCGGGACTGGGAGTGGGGTTGAAGGAAGGGAGCAGTTCTTC. This sequence encodes CASSVGTGSGVEGREQFF.

The chain is built from TRBV7-9 and TRBJ2-4; D gene ambiguous. CDR3 length: 14 amino acids. Germline V lookup: CDR1 SEHNR, CDR2 FQNEAQ (reference sequence). V shed 7 bases and J shed 0 bases, with 10 bases lying between them. CDR3 nucleotide sequence: TGTGCCAGCACGGAGTTAAAAGCCAAAAACATTCAGTACTTC. It translates to CASTELKAKNIQYF. Filled out from reference TRBV7-9 and TRBJ2-4, the complete variable domain reads DTGVSQNPRHKITKRGQNVTFRCDPISEHNRLYWYRQTLGQGPEFLTYFQNEAQLEKSRLLSDRFSAERPKGSFSTLEIQRTEQGDSAMYLCASTELKAKNIQYFGAGTRLSVL.

The chain uses TRBV5-5 and TRBJ2-5; no clear D. V shed 0 bases and J shed 1 base, with 13 bases lying between them. This CDR3 is 16 amino acids long. Per the germline V gene, CDR1 is SGHKS and CDR2 is YYEKEE (reference sequence). CDR3: CASSLGHLRFQETQYF. As DNA, the CDR3 is TGTGCCAGCAGCTTGGGACATCTCCGATTCCAAGAGACCCAGTACTTC.

This clonotype was picked up one time. This chain connects TRBV27 to TRBJ2-3; 13 nucleotides align to TRBD2. The CDR3 has 15 residues. V shed 5 bases and J 5 bases; nucleotides not matched to a gene: 4. Per germline, CDR1 MNHEY and CDR2 SMNVEV (reference sequence). CDR3 in DNA: TGTGCCAGCAGTCTCCGGACTAGCGGGAGAGATACGCAGTATTTT. As protein: CASSLRTSGRDTQYF.

This chain connects TRBV5-6 to TRBJ1-1; no clear D. This CDR3 contains 16 residues. The ends were cut back, 2 bases at V and 0 bases at J, with 14 bases in the middle. Germline V gene lookup returns CDR1 SGHDT and CDR2 YYEEEE. This chain's CDR3 is CASSLDLAALNTEAFF. In nucleotides, the CDR3 is TGTGCCAGCAGCTTAGATTTGGCAGCCTTGAACACTGAAGCTTTCTTT.

The chain is built from TRBV9 and TRBJ2-1; 11 bases match TRBD1. In germline, CDR1 is SGDLS, CDR2 YYNGEE. This CDR3 is built from 14 residues. V shed 0 bases, J shed 7 bases, and the junction held 0 bases outside the gene matches. CDR3 sequence: CASSVGDRGNEQFF. CDR3 sequence (DNA): TGTGCCAGCAGCGTAGGGGACAGGGGGAATGAGCAGTTCTTC.